A selection of T cell receptor beta chains follows, all from one sample in a study of OX40 agonist ivuxolimab in advanced cancers. Measured with immunoSEQ multiplex PCR; TCRdb has only the in-frame clones, and not every one. The sample shows 60,000 to 70,000 clones, around 86% of them seen only once. The sequencing here drew on CD4+ or CD8+ T cells sorted from blood, taken in a trial of the OX40 agonist ivuxolimab. These TCRs come from an adult with an advanced solid tumor such as melanoma, head and neck, liver or kidney cancer. CDR3s include the opening cysteine and the closing phenylalanine or tryptophan. Clone size is not always given. Where it is, it says once, few, many or a class for expanded clones.

abundance: -
v_gene: TRBV20-1
j_gene: TRBJ2-1
CDR3aa: CSARLGNEQFF

abundance: -
v_gene: TRBV5-5
j_gene: TRBJ2-5
CDR3aa: CASTMWGGQETQYF

abundance: -
v_gene: TRBV29-1
j_gene: TRBJ2-5
CDR3aa: CSVSRGQETQYF

abundance: -
v_gene: TRBV15
j_gene: TRBJ2-1
CDR3aa: CATSRGGGPYNEQFF

abundance: -
v_gene: TRBV7-2
j_gene: TRBJ1-1
CDR3aa: CASSLAVGRQNTEAFF

abundance: -
v_gene: TRBV6-5
j_gene: TRBJ1-4
CDR3aa: CASKTGDAEKLFF

abundance: few
v_gene: TRBV19
j_gene: TRBJ2-1
CDR3aa: CASSSGTFGEQFF

abundance: -
v_gene: TRBV6-6
j_gene: TRBJ1-2
CDR3aa: CASSYSAGSANYGYTF

abundance: -
v_gene: TRBV28
j_gene: TRBJ2-1
CDR3aa: CASSSAGAGSAHEQFF

abundance: -
v_gene: TRBV27
j_gene: TRBJ1-1
CDR3aa: CASSRQGSHTEAFF

abundance: -
v_gene: TRBV4-3
j_gene: TRBJ1-6
CDR3aa: CASSPVDRDNSPLHF

abundance: -
v_gene: TRBV7-2
j_gene: TRBJ2-6
CDR3aa: CASSFFGQSSGANVLTF

abundance: -
v_gene: TRBV30
j_gene: TRBJ2-1
CDR3aa: CAWSVLNEQFF

abundance: -
v_gene: TRBV6-4
j_gene: TRBJ2-1
CDR3aa: CASSERGWDEQFF

abundance: -
v_gene: TRBV7-2
j_gene: TRBJ1-6
CDR3aa: CASSLTGTGYSPLHF

abundance: -
v_gene: TRBV11-3
j_gene: TRBJ2-5
CDR3aa: CASSPMEGQWETQYF

abundance: -
v_gene: TRBV19
j_gene: TRBJ2-6
CDR3aa: CASKPRRGSVSGANVLTF

abundance: few
v_gene: TRBV6-1
j_gene: TRBJ1-1
CDR3aa: CASTPPYTEAFF

abundance: few
v_gene: TRBV4-2
j_gene: TRBJ2-3
CDR3aa: CASSQGSGGLTDTQYF

abundance: -
v_gene: TRBV29-1
j_gene: TRBJ2-7
CDR3aa: CSVGDREIPPPINYEQYF

abundance: -
v_gene: TRBV7-9
j_gene: TRBJ2-1
CDR3aa: CASSPGHLYNEQFF

abundance: -
v_gene: TRBV6-1
j_gene: TRBJ1-4
CDR3aa: CASSEGQRPEKLFF

abundance: -
v_gene: TRBV27
j_gene: TRBJ2-3
CDR3aa: CASSSRGLADTQYF

abundance: once
v_gene: TRBV19
j_gene: TRBJ1-5
CDR3aa: CASNSLLRDPVGYSNQPQHF

abundance: -
v_gene: TRBV5-1
j_gene: TRBJ2-5
CDR3aa: CASSLGRAQETQYF

abundance: -
v_gene: TRBV5-1
j_gene: TRBJ1-2
CDR3aa: CASSLGEGYYGYTF

abundance: -
v_gene: TRBV28
j_gene: TRBJ1-1
CDR3aa: CASSLRVSDTEAFF

abundance: once
v_gene: TRBV28
j_gene: TRBJ2-3
CDR3aa: CASSLTGEADTQYF

abundance: -
v_gene: TRBV5-6
j_gene: TRBJ2-2
CDR3aa: CASTGRLGNTGELFF

abundance: -
v_gene: TRBV5-4
j_gene: TRBJ2-7
CDR3aa: CASSWAGYEQYF

abundance: once
v_gene: TRBV4-1
j_gene: TRBJ2-5
CDR3aa: CASSHLDREGETQYF

abundance: -
v_gene: TRBV7-3
j_gene: TRBJ1-1
CDR3aa: CASSLALNTEAFF

abundance: -
v_gene: TRBV19
j_gene: TRBJ2-7
CDR3aa: CASSIRNEQYF

abundance: -
v_gene: TRBV23-1
j_gene: TRBJ1-5
CDR3aa: CASSLLARGRQPQHF

abundance: -
v_gene: TRBV7-2
j_gene: TRBJ2-1
CDR3aa: CASSLERGLGEQFF

abundance: few
v_gene: TRBV7-2
j_gene: TRBJ2-1
CDR3aa: CASSLEGARSYNEQFF

abundance: -
v_gene: TRBV5-1
j_gene: TRBJ2-5
CDR3aa: CASSLGGSQETQYF

abundance: once
v_gene: TRBV7-9
j_gene: TRBJ2-1
CDR3aa: CASSSGTSGVSYNEQFF

abundance: -
v_gene: TRBV19
j_gene: TRBJ2-3
CDR3aa: CASSIDWTSTDTQYF

abundance: once
v_gene: TRBV25-1
j_gene: TRBJ2-5
CDR3aa: CASSEVGETQYF

abundance: -
v_gene: TRBV5-1
j_gene: TRBJ1-1
CDR3aa: CASSLTGTGWSNTEAFF

abundance: -
v_gene: TRBV4-1
j_gene: TRBJ1-4
CDR3aa: CASSLREGGRTNEKLFF

abundance: -
v_gene: TRBV5-1
j_gene: TRBJ2-5
CDR3aa: CASSLAGRQGYF

abundance: -
v_gene: TRBV5-1
j_gene: TRBJ1-1
CDR3aa: CASTIGGGETEAFF

abundance: -
v_gene: TRBV4-2
j_gene: TRBJ2-1
CDR3aa: CASSLRTSGSSDEQFF

abundance: -
v_gene: TRBV11-2
j_gene: TRBJ2-7
CDR3aa: CASSSYGTSGGALLDEQYF

abundance: -
v_gene: TRBV2
j_gene: TRBJ2-5
CDR3aa: CASRLAGGPQTQYF

abundance: -
v_gene: TRBV28
j_gene: TRBJ2-2
CDR3aa: CASSGGGPVRTGELFF

abundance: -
v_gene: TRBV11-2
j_gene: TRBJ2-1
CDR3aa: CASSLVTGGHEQFF

abundance: -
v_gene: TRBV5-1
j_gene: TRBJ2-5
CDR3aa: CASSLGMGGPGETQYF

abundance: once
v_gene: TRBV9
j_gene: TRBJ1-1
CDR3aa: CASSVGISGRANTEAFF

abundance: -
v_gene: TRBV7-2
j_gene: TRBJ2-5
CDR3aa: CASSLSRAQETQYF

abundance: -
v_gene: TRBV7-9
j_gene: TRBJ2-3
CDR3aa: CASSRSGGADTQYF

abundance: once
v_gene: TRBV13
j_gene: TRBJ2-3
CDR3aa: CASSLASASTDTQYF

abundance: -
v_gene: TRBV5-1
j_gene: TRBJ2-1
CDR3aa: CASSLERLAGGPFSYNEQFF